These 23 T cell receptor beta chains were all obtained from the same sample, sequenced in a study of lung T cells in sarcoidosis with Löfgren's syndrome listed by TCRdb under 2017. The reads were generated on an Illumina MiSeq. The public reads were quality trimmed at Q25 with fastp and then assembled into clones with MiXCR by TCRdb, keeping productive beta chains. Merged by CDR3 protein, the rows form single entries marked with the most common genes and DNA. For this sample there are some 2,100 distinct CDR3 sequences; about a fifth appear just once. The leading ten clones occupy around 13% of the sample. Sequences were obtained from CD4+ T cells from bronchoalveolar lavage. The origin of the receptors is a human donor with sarcoidosis (Löfgren's syndrome or another form), or a control subject (not recorded which).

This clonotype is medium-sized by share. The chain carries TRBV5-1 and TRBJ2-3; 14 positions match TRBD2. The CDR3 runs 16 residues. Germline V lookup: CDR1 SGHRS, CDR2 YFSETQ. Germline trimming cut 4 bases from V and 5 bases from J; bases unmatched to any gene: 6. The CDR3 sequence: CASSKGLAGAGDTQYF. DNA of the CDR3: TGCGCCAGCAGCAAGGGACTAGCGGGAGCGGGAGATACGCAGTATTTT.

This clonotype occurred many times. The rearrangement joins TRBV18 to TRBJ2-7, with a possible D match to TRBD1 (6 bases). Germline lookup yields CDR1 KGHSH and CDR2 LQKENI. The CDR3 spans 16 residues. Between the trimmed V and J ends, which lost 4 bases and 4 bases, there was a span of 20 bases. The CDR3 nucleotides are TGTGCCAGCTCACAACCCCGGACAGAGCGTAAGTACGAGCAGTACTTC. Its translation: CASSQPRTERKYEQYF.

V gene TRBV7-2 combines with J gene TRBJ1-2, with D tentatively TRBD1 (6 bases). This CDR3 spans 14 amino acids. The germline CDR1 and CDR2 sequences are SGHTA and FQGNSA. CDR3 nucleotides: TGTGCTAGCGCTCCGGACGGGGGCAGCTATGGCTACACCTTC. This gives the protein CASAPDGGSYGYTF.

By share of the sample, this clonotype is medium-sized. V and J are TRBV7-3 and TRBJ2-7; maybe TRBD2 (5 bases). The germline V gene encodes CDR1 SGHTA and CDR2 FQGTGA. CDR3 length equals 13 residues. Trimming pared 0 bases from V and 5 bases from J, leaving 8 bases between. The CDR3 DNA follows: TGTGCCAGCAGCTTAACGTATAGCGACGAGCAGTACTTC. This encodes CASSLTYSDEQYF.

This clonotype rates as large. CDR3 sequence (DNA): TGCAGTGCTGCCGACAGGGTCACTGAAGCTTTCTTT. Translation gives CSAADRVTEAFF. The V gene is TRBV20-1, the J gene TRBJ1-1; TRBD1 matches at 7 bases. The CDR3 is 12 amino acids. CDR1 and CDR2 (germline): DFQATT, SNEGSKA (reference sequence). With V trimmed by 5 bases and J by 4 bases, 4 bases remained unmatched.

This clonotype was counted at least ten times. V is TRBV19 and J is TRBJ2-5; unclear D gene. Germline lookup yields CDR1 LNHDA and CDR2 SQIVND (reference sequence). The CDR3 is 14 residues long. The V and J ends lost 1 base and 5 bases respectively, with 11 bases between them. The CDR3 DNA sequence: TGTGCCAGTAGTATAGGCCTAACAGCGGAGACCCAGTACTTC. This codes for CASSIGLTAETQYF.

At least ten counts were recorded for this clonotype. CDR3 nucleotide sequence: TGCGCCAGCAGTCCCATTTCTGGGACAGCCAAAAACATTCAGTACTTC. This codes for CASSPISGTAKNIQYF. The chain has TRBV5-1 and TRBJ2-4; the D gene could be TRBD1 or TRBD2 (5 bases each). The CDR3 contains 16 residues. The V end was cut by 5 bases, the J end by 0 bases, with 15 bases between. In germline, CDR1 is SGHRS, CDR2 YFSETQ.

With respect to this clonotype: This CDR3 is missing its conserved last phenylalanine or tryptophan, likely due to a read error. The chain has TRBV27 and TRBJ2-1; 7 bases line up with TRBD2. This CDR3 contains 15 residues. Germline V lookup: CDR1 MNHEY, CDR2 SMNVEV (reference sequence). For the CDR3, the DNA is TGTGCCAGCAGCCTAGCGGCCGTCTCCGACAAGGAGCAGTTCTGC. Its translation: CASSLAAVSDKEQFC.

This clonotype was observed at least ten times. The J gene is TRBJ2-1, the V gene TRBV10-3; D not certain. This CDR3 region has 15 residues. V lost 2 bases, J lost 6 bases, and 14 bases lay in between. The germline gives CDR1 ENHRY, CDR2 SYGVKD. Here the CDR3 reads CAISEPSLRLNEQFF. The DNA of the CDR3 is TGTGCCATCAGTGAGCCCTCACTCCGACTCAATGAGCAGTTCTTC.

This clonotype is medium-sized (0.01 to 0.1%). This chain joins TRBV2 and TRBJ1-1; D remains unclear. Trimming left V 6 bases short and J 1 base short, with 6 bases between. The CDR3 has 12 amino acids. CDR1 is SNHLY and CDR2 is FYNNEI in the germline V gene. The CDR3 loop reads CASSQENTEAFF. CDR3 DNA: TGTGCCAGCAGCCAGGAGAACACTGAAGCTTTCTTT. The variable domain in full, completed from reference TRBV2 and TRBJ1-1, reads EPEVTQTPSHQVTQMGQEVILRCVPISNHLYFYWYRQILGQKVEFLVSFYNNEISEKSEIFDDQFSVERPDGSNFTLKIRSTKLEDSAMYFCASSQENTEAFFGQGTRLTVV.

The V call is TRBV27, the J call TRBJ2-1; no firm D call. The CDR3 has 11 residues. The germline gives CDR1 MNHEY, CDR2 SMNVEV (reference sequence). V was cut by 6 bases and J by 2 bases, with 2 bases left in between. DNA of the CDR3: TGTGCCAGCAGCGCCTACAATGAGCAGTTCTTC. It specifies CASSAYNEQFF.

This clonotype is medium-sized. This chain links TRBV19 with TRBJ1-5, with 7 bases lining up with TRBD1. Germline CDR1 LNHDA, CDR2 SQIVND (reference sequence). The CDR3 totals 13 residues. V was clipped by 6 bases and J by 7 bases; unmatched bases: 6. DNA of the CDR3: TGTGCCAGTAGGACCACACAGGGGCAGCCCCAGCATTTT. As protein: CASRTTQGQPQHF.

This clonotype counts as medium-sized. V and J are TRBV28 and TRBJ2-5; 13 nucleotides agree with TRBD2. Germline CDR1 is MDHEN and CDR2 is SYDVKM. This CDR3 contains 18 residues. Trimming cost V 5 bases and J 4 bases; bases outside gene matches: 13. The CDR3 region is CASSPWTSGRPGGETQYF. As DNA, the CDR3 is TGTGCCAGCAGTCCATGGACTAGCGGGAGACCCGGGGGAGAGACCCAGTACTTC.

This clonotype is judged medium-sized (0.01 to 0.1%). J is TRBJ2-1 and V is TRBV18, with 10 bases identical to TRBD2. Germline values: CDR1 KGHSH, CDR2 LQKENI. V lost 0 bases and J lost 5; bases outside the gene matches: 7. This CDR3 has 17 amino acids. The CDR3 sequence: CASSPPEASGGNNEQFF. In DNA form, the CDR3 reads TGTGCCAGCTCACCACCGGAGGCTAGCGGGGGTAACAATGAGCAGTTCTTC.

This clonotype is deemed medium-sized (0.01 to 0.1%). The V call is TRBV12-3 or TRBV12-4, the J call TRBJ2-7; tentative D call: TRBD1 (6 bases). The V end lost 6 bases, the J end lost 4 bases, and 10 bases lay between the germline ends. CDR3 length: 12 amino acids. CDR3 sequence reads: CASSPDSYEQYF. The CDR3, as DNA: TGTGCCAGCAGCCCGGACAGTTACGAGCAGTACTTC.

This clonotype is judged medium-sized. The CDR3 is CASGRDRGTGELFF. The CDR3 DNA reads as TGTGCCAGCGGACGGGACCGAGGCACCGGGGAGCTGTTTTTT. The chain links TRBV7-2 to TRBJ2-2; D could derive from TRBD1 or TRBD2 (5 bases each). The germline gives CDR1 SGHTA, CDR2 FQGNSA. The CDR3 runs to 14 residues. With 8 bases removed from V and 4 bases from J, the gap between germline ends came to 14 bases.

This clonotype is deemed medium-sized. This chain joins TRBV14 and TRBJ2-7; possible D gene TRBD2, 5 bases. V lost 3 bases to trimming and J lost 5 bases, with 17 bases between them. This CDR3 comprises 15 residues. The germline V gene encodes CDR1 SGHDN and CDR2 FVKESK. The CDR3 region is CASSQQRVALHEQYF. DNA of the CDR3: TGTGCCAGCAGCCAGCAAAGAGTAGCGTTACACGAGCAGTACTTC.

This clonotype is medium-sized by share. The chain joins TRBV19 to TRBJ2-3; no clear D. CDR3 size: 12 residues. The germline gives CDR1 LNHDA, CDR2 SQIVND (reference sequence). Trimming shortened V by 5 bases and J by 5 bases, and 8 bases separated the two germline ends. CDR3 sequence: CASSPLRDTQYF. DNA for the CDR3: TGTGCCAGTAGTCCTCTTCGAGATACGCAGTATTTT.

This clonotype was picked up many times. The genes are TRBV2 and TRBJ2-5; the D gene is possibly TRBD1 (6 bases). Germline lookup yields CDR1 SNHLY and CDR2 FYNNEI. The V gene lost 6 bases and the J gene lost 4 bases, with 15 bases spanning the gap. This CDR3 has 14 amino acids. The CDR3 region is CASSPQGRGETQYF. The CDR3 DNA sequence: TGTGCCAGCAGCCCACAGGGTAGGGGAGAGACCCAGTACTTC.

By sample fraction, this clonotype is medium-sized. The chain employs TRBV6-5 and TRBJ2-1; TRBD2 agrees at 9 bases. Germline loops: CDR1 MNHEY, CDR2 SVGAGI. This CDR3 comprises 16 residues. The J segment lost 2 bases and the V segment lost 0 bases, leaving 2 bases of the junction unmatched. CDR3 loop: CASSYSAGGPYNEQFF. CDR3 coding DNA: TGTGCCAGCAGTTACTCTGCGGGGGGGCCCTACAATGAGCAGTTCTTC.

By sample fraction, this clonotype is medium-sized (0.01 to 0.1%). The rearrangement links TRBV7-2 to TRBJ2-1; perhaps D is TRBD1 or TRBD2 (5 bases each). Trimming removed 1 base from V and 16 bases from J, with 14 bases in between. Germline CDR1 and CDR2: SGHTA and FQGNSA. The CDR3 length is 12 residues. The CDR3 DNA is TGTGCCAGCAGCTTAGTGGGACCCACCATTTTCTTC. Translated, it gives CASSLVGPTIFF.

This clonotype is termed large. V is TRBV2 and J is TRBJ1-1; 8 bases map to TRBD1. CDR1 is SNHLY, CDR2 FYNNEI, per germline. CDR3 length: 13 residues. V dropped 9 bases and J dropped 5; count of bases not matched to a gene: 8. This chain's CDR3 is CASGGQGRTEAFF. The CDR3 bases are TGTGCCAGTGGAGGACAGGGCAGGACTGAAGCTTTCTTT. Full variable domain (missing parts from reference TRBV2 and TRBJ1-1): EPEVTQTPSHQVTQMGQEVILRCVPISNHLYFYWYRQILGQKVEFLVSFYNNEISEKSEIFDDQFSVERPDGSNFTLKIRSTKLEDSAMYFCASGGQGRTEAFFGQGTRLTVV.

Many counts were recorded for this clonotype. The chain uses TRBV28 and TRBJ1-1; no firm D call. Germline V lookup: CDR1 MDHEN, CDR2 SYDVKM. V was clipped by 5 bases and J by 1 base, with 5 bases between them. The CDR3 extends over 12 amino acids. CDR3 residues: CASSLQNTEAFF. CDR3 nucleotide sequence: TGTGCCAGCAGTCTCCAGAACACTGAAGCTTTCTTT.